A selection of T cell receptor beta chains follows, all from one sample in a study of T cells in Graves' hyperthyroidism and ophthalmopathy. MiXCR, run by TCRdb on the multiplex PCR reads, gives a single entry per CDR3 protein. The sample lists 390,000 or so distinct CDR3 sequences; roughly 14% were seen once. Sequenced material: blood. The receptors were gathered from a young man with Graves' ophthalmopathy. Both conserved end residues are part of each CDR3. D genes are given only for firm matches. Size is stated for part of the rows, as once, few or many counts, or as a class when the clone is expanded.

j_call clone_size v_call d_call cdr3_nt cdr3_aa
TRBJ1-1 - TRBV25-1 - TGTGCCACCCCCCCGACGGACCTCACGCGAAAGGCTTTCTTT CATPPTDLTRKAFF
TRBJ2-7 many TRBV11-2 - TGTGCCAGCAGCTTAGGGACGGATGTACTCTACGAGCAGTACTTC CASSLGTDVLYEQYF
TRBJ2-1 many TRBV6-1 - TGTGCCAGCAGTGAAGATGTCCAGTGGGTGGCCTACAATGAGCAGTTCTTC CASSEDVQWVAYNEQFF
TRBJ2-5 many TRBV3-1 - TGTGCCAGCAGCCCGGGACAAGAACAAGAGACCCAGTACTTC CASSPGQEQETQYF
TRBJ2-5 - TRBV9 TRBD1 TGTGCCAGCAGCAGAACCGGGACAGGGGGCCGAGACCAAGAGCCCCAGTACTTC CASSRTGTGGRDQEPQYF
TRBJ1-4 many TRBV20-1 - TGCAGTGCTAGAGGGAGGGCAGGGAGGGAAAAACTGTTTTTT CSARGRAGREKLFF
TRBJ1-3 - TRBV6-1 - TGTGCCAGCAGTGAAGTTCCTGGGTTAAACACCATATATTTT CASSEVPGLNTIYF
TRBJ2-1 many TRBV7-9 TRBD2 TGTGCCAGCAGCTTAGCAGGACTAGCGGGTGGCAATGAGCAGTTCTTC CASSLAGLAGGNEQFF
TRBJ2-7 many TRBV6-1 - TGTGCCAGCAGTCGGTATTTCCCCTACGAGCAGTACTTC CASSRYFPYEQYF
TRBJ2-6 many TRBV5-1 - TGCGCCAGCAGCTCAGGGGGGATGGTCGTCCTGACTTTC CASSSGGMVVLTF
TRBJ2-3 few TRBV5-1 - TGCGCCAGCAGCTTGGGGGTTGTCGGGGGAAGCACAGATACGCAGTATTTT CASSLGVVGGSTDTQYF
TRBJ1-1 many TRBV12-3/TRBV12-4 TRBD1 TGTGCCAGCAACTCCGGGACAGCCAACACTGAAGCTTTCTTT CASNSGTANTEAFF
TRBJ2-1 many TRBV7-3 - TGTGCCAGCAGCTTAACGTTCGACAATGAGCAGTTCTTC CASSLTFDNEQFF
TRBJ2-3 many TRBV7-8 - TGTGCCAGCAGCTTAGGGCCGGACGGAGGACCACACACAGATACGCAGTATTTT CASSLGPDGGPHTDTQYF
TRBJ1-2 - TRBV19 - TGTGCCAGTAGACCCTCCGTAGGGGGAAACTATGGCTACACCTTC CASRPSVGGNYGYTF
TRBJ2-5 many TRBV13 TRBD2 TGTGCCAGCAGTCGGCCGGGACTAGCACAAGAGACCCAGTACTTC CASSRPGLAQETQYF
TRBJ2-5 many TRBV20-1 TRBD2 TGCAGTGCCAGCCCTAGCGGGGGGGCTGAGACCCAGTACTTC CSASPSGGAETQYF
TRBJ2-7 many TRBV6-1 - TGTGCCACCCTTTTGGCGGCTTACGAGCAGTACTTC CATLLAAYEQYF
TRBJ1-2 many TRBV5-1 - TGCGCCAGCAGCTTGGGGGCATCACGGGGGAACTATGGCTACACCTTC CASSLGASRGNYGYTF
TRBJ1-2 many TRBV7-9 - TGTGCCAGCAGCTCCCGACCAGACAGAGGAAACTATGGCTACACCTTC CASSSRPDRGNYGYTF
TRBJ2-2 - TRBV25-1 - TGTGCCAGCAGTGAAGGTGCCCCCCCCGGGGAGCTGTTTTTT CASSEGAPPGELFF
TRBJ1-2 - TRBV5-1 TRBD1 TGCGCCAGCAGCTTGGCCAGGGGGCTGTCAGGCTACACCTTC CASSLARGLSGYTF
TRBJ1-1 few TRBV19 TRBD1 TGTGCCAGTAGGTACAGGGGCACTGAAGCTTTCTTT CASRYRGTEAFF
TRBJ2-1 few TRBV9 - TGTGCCAGCAGCGCCCCGGGAAGCTATTACAATGAGCAGTTCTTC CASSAPGSYYNEQFF
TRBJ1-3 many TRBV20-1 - TGCAGTGCTAGAGATCTTCGAAACACCATATATTTT CSARDLRNTIYF
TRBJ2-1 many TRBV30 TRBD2 TGTGGGGGACTAGCGGGGATATACAATGAGCAGTTCTTC CGGLAGIYNEQFF
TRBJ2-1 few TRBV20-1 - TGCAGTGCTAGGTCGACTGGGTCCGGTGAGCAGTTCTTC CSARSTGSGEQFF
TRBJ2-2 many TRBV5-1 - TGCGCCACACAGGGACCTGCGAACACCGGGGAGCTGTTTTTT CATQGPANTGELFF
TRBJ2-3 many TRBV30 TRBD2 TGTGCCTGGAGTTTAGCGGGGGGGGTGACAGATACGCAGTATTTT CAWSLAGGVTDTQYF
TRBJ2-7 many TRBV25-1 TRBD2 TGTGCCAGCAGCCTAGCGGGGGGGCGGTACGAGCAGTACTTC CASSLAGGRYEQYF
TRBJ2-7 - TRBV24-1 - TGTGCCACCAGGACCGGGACGGACTCCTACGAGCAGTACTTC CATRTGTDSYEQYF
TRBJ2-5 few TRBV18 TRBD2 TGTGCCAGCTCAGACGGACTAGCGGGGGGAGAGACCCAGTACTTC CASSDGLAGGETQYF
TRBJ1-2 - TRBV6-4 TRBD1 TGTGCCAGCAGTTATCGAGACAGGGGGCTTGGCTACACCTTC CASSYRDRGLGYTF
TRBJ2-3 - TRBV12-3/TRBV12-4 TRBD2 TGTGCCAGCAGTTTAACGGGGGGTACGCAGTATTTT CASSLTGGTQYF
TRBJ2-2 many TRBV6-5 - TGTGCCAGCAGTTACGACAGGTCGAACACCGGGGAGCTGTTTTTT CASSYDRSNTGELFF
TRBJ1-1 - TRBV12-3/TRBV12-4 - TGTGCCAGCAGTGGGCAGGGAGGGTACACTGAAGCTTTCTTT CASSGQGGYTEAFF
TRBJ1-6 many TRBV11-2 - TGTGCCAGCCGCCCCTCAGGGCTGGATTCACCCCTCCACTTT CASRPSGLDSPLHF
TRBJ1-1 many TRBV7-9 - TGTGCCAGCAGGGGGACATTCACTGAAGCTTTCTTT CASRGTFTEAFF
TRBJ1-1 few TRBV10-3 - TGTGCCATCAGGACGGGGGACGGCTACGGTAACACTGAAGCTTTCTTT CAIRTGDGYGNTEAFF
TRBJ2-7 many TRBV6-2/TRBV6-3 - TGTGCCAGCAGTCCTGAGATCTACGAGCAGTACTTC CASSPEIYEQYF
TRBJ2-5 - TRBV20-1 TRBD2 TGCAGTGCTAGAGGAATCAAAGGGACTAGCTACCAAGAGACCCAGTACTTC CSARGIKGTSYQETQYF
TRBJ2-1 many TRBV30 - TGTGCCTGGAGTGCGGGGGCTTCCTACAATGAGCAGTTCTTC CAWSAGASYNEQFF
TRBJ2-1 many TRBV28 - TGTGCCAGCATCCCAGGGAGGTCCTACAATGAGCAGTTCTTC CASIPGRSYNEQFF
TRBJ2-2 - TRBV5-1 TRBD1 TGCGCCAGCAGCTGGGACAGGGAGGTTACCACCGGGGAGCTGTTTTTT CASSWDREVTTGELFF
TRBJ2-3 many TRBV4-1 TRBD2 TGCGCCAGCAGCCAGCCGAAGGGACTAGCTCTCACAGATACGCAGTATTTT CASSQPKGLALTDTQYF
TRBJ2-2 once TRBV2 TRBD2 TGTGCCAGCAGTGAGTGGGTGACTAGCGGGATCGCCGGGGAGCTGTTTTTT CASSEWVTSGIAGELFF
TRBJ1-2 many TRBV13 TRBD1 TGTGCCAGCAGCTTAGGAGGGGGCGAGGGCTACACCTTC CASSLGGGEGYTF
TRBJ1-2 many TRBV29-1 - TGCAGCCCCACTGGACACGTTTGGGGCTACACCTTC CSPTGHVWGYTF